Sequencing of this T cell receptor beta chain was carried out in a study of T cells in Graves' hyperthyroidism and ophthalmopathy. Study results and limitations: Separation of ophthalmopathy from stable hyperthyroidism was achieved by a 13 V-J model.

Using RNA transcripts as the source, TCR beta CDR3 regions were amplified. First-round RT-PCR with HTBI primers amplified the TCR CDR3 region. TCRdb recomputed calls from the multiplex PCR reads with MiXCR, one row per CDR3 protein. The table lists 620,000 or so distinct CDR3 sequences, more than 14% of them singletons. This clonotype occurred many times. Its target is not known. The CDR3 spans 16 residues. Germline CDR1 reads MNHEY; CDR2 reads SVGEGT. The V end lost 0 bases, the J end lost 2 bases, and 13 bases lay between the germline ends. The clonotype was recovered from a woman between 50 and 59 years old with Graves' ophthalmopathy. Sequenced sample: blood. The chain recombines TRBV6-2 or TRBV6-3 with TRBJ2-5; D unresolved. The CDR3 here is CASSYSNSVQQETQYF. The CDR3 nucleotides are TGTGCCAGCAGTTACTCGAACTCGGTCCAGCAAGAGACCCAGTACTTC.